The 15 T cell receptor beta chains below were found in one sample sequenced in a study of graft-versus-host responses after intestinal transplantation. Clones were read by immunoSEQ multiplex PCR, and TCRdb kept only the in-frame ones, dropping some. The repertoire holds some 31,000 clones, with roughly 87% as singletons. Material: PBMCs, obtained about 450 days after intestinal transplantation. These receptors originate from a human patient who received an intestinal transplant, so some T cells may come from the graft donor.

The chain uses TRBV6-1 and TRBJ2-5, with TRBD2 matching over 8 bases. The CDR3 runs 14 residues. Germline CDR1 MNHNS, CDR2 SASEGT. V lost 6 bases and J lost 4; bases outside the gene matches: 7. This CDR3 is CASRPWTSPETQYF. For the CDR3, the DNA is TGTGCCAGCAGACCCTGGACTAGCCCAGAGACCCAGTACTTC.

The chain carries TRBV19 and TRBJ2-1; 9 positions match TRBD2. The germline CDR1 and CDR2 sequences are LNHDA and SQIVND (reference sequence). The length of the CDR3 is 16 residues. The ends lost 3 bases at V and 1 base at J; junction bases unmatched: 4. DNA for the CDR3: TGTGCCAGTAGTATTGCTGCGGGAGGGTCCTACAATGAGCAGTTCTTC. Translation: CASSIAAGGSYNEQFF.

This clone has a single count. The V call is TRBV12-5, the J call TRBJ2-3; 9 bases are a match to TRBD2. Germline lookup yields CDR1 LGHNT and CDR2 FRNRAP. The CDR3 is made up of 15 amino acids. The CDR3 reads CAPWGSGGDTDTQYF. CDR3 sequence (DNA): TGTGCCCCGTGGGGTAGCGGGGGTGACACAGATACGCAGTATTTT.

The genes are TRBV4-1 and TRBJ2-7, with D possibly TRBD1 on 5 matching bases. Looked up from germline, CDR1 is MGHRA and CDR2 is YSYEKL. The CDR3 is made up of 15 amino acids. V lost 3 bases, J lost 0 bases, and 12 bases lay in between. CDR3 coding DNA: TGCGCCAGCAGCCAGGTCACAGGTAGCTCCTACGAGCAGTACTTC. Translating it yields CASSQVTGSSYEQYF.

This sequence joins TRBV30 and TRBJ1-2; no reliable D call. The CDR3 extends over 12 amino acids. The germline V gene has CDR1 GTSNPN and CDR2 SVGIG (reference sequence). Between the trimmed V and J ends, which lost 3 bases and 7 bases, there was a span of 12 bases. The CDR3 loop is CAWSQRVLGYTF. The DNA of the CDR3 is TGTGCCTGGAGCCAACGGGTCCTTGGCTACACCTTC.

CDR3 sequence reads: CASSPRPPSQETQYF. As DNA, the CDR3 is TGTGCCAGCAGCCCCCGGCCTCCTTCGCAAGAGACCCAGTACTTC. This chain connects TRBV7-6 to TRBJ2-5; D remains ambiguous. Germline V lookup: CDR1 SGHVS, CDR2 FNYEAQ. Trimming removed 5 bases from V and 2 bases from J, with 15 bases in between. This CDR3 has 15 amino acids.

This clone came up once. V usage is TRBV19 and J usage is TRBJ1-2; D is perhaps TRBD1 (5 bases). Germline loops: CDR1 LNHDA, CDR2 SQIVND (reference sequence). The CDR3 is made up of 14 amino acids. V lost 6 bases, J lost 8 bases, and 19 bases lay in between. The CDR3 reads CASSFMSGGEGYTF. The CDR3 nucleotides read TGTGCCAGTAGCTTTATGTCGGGGGGAGAGGGCTACACCTTC.

CDR3 amino acids: CAWSVTLGQGRDEQYF. The CDR3 DNA sequence: TGTGCCTGGAGTGTGACCTTGGGACAGGGTCGCGACGAGCAGTACTTC. The V call is TRBV30, the J call TRBJ2-7, with 9 positions matching TRBD1. Germline V CDR1 and CDR2: GTSNPN, SVGIG (reference sequence). V was clipped by 0 bases and J by 5 bases; unmatched bases: 11. The CDR3 length is 16 residues.

Remarks on this clone: The junction shows a germline mismatch at one end, possibly a read error. Other DNA sequences from this sample encode an identical CDR3 as well. J is TRBJ1-6 and V is TRBV4-1; D remains unclear. CDR1 and CDR2 (germline): MGHRA, YSYEKL. The CDR3 is 15 residues long. The CDR3 is CASSRTVVGNSPLHF. CDR3 bases: TGCGCCAGCAGCCGAACAGTAGTGGGAAATTCGCCCCTCCACTTT.

This clone was observed a few times. This chain's CDR3 is CASNRGRSNEQFF. The CDR3 region has the DNA TGTGCCAGCAACAGGGGGCGCAGCAATGAGCAGTTCTTC. The V gene is TRBV2, the J gene TRBJ2-1; TRBD1 matches 9 bases. From germline, CDR1 is SNHLY and CDR2 FYNNEI. The CDR3 covers 13 residues. The junction had 4 bases not matched to a gene; V was cut back by 7 bases and J by 6 bases.

As DNA, the CDR3 is TGTGCCACCAGCAGAGATTGGATAAGGGCCCCACCTGAAGCTTTCTTT. This translates into CATSRDWIRAPPEAFF. The V call is TRBV15, the J call TRBJ1-1, with D hard to call. CDR3 length equals 16 residues. CDR1 and CDR2 from the germline V gene are LNHNV and YYDKDF (reference sequence). Trimming shortened V by 0 bases and J by 6 bases, and 17 bases separated the two germline ends.

The rearrangement joins TRBV2 to TRBJ1-5, with 10 bases aligning to TRBD1. CDR1 and CDR2 (germline): SNHLY, FYNNEI. J gave up 7 bases and V 3 bases, and 3 bases lay outside the gene matches. The CDR3 extends over 14 amino acids. The CDR3 loop reads CASSEGQGLQPQHF. The CDR3 nucleotides are TGTGCCAGCAGTGAGGGACAGGGGTTGCAGCCCCAGCATTTT.

V is TRBV20-1 and J is TRBJ2-3, with TRBD2 identical over 11 bases. The junction had 1 base not matched to a gene; V was cut back by 4 bases and J by 10 bases. CDR1 and CDR2 from the germline V gene are DFQATT and SNEGSKA (reference sequence). CDR3 length equals 11 residues. CDR3 residues: CSAKLAGAQYF. In DNA form, the CDR3 reads TGCAGTGCTAAACTAGCGGGGGCGCAGTATTTT.

This chain joins TRBV28 and TRBJ2-7; D possibly corresponds to TRBD1 (6 bases). CDR1 and CDR2 from the germline V gene are MDHEN and SYDVKM. This CDR3 region has 13 residues. Trimming stripped 6 bases from V and 3 bases from J, with 12 bases between. The CDR3 here is CASSLGQIYEQYF. DNA for the CDR3: TGTGCCAGCAGCTTAGGACAGATCTACGAGCAGTACTTC. Full variable domain (missing parts from reference TRBV28 and TRBJ2-7): DVKVTQSSRYLVKRTGEKVFLECVQDMDHENMFWYRQDPGLGLRLIYFSYDVKMKEKGDIPEGYSVSREKKERFSLILESASTNQTSMYLCASSLGQIYEQYFGPGTRLTVT.

As for this clone: It is likely a read error: a sequence one base away is far more abundant. The CDR3 loop is CASCANRDYYNEQFF. CDR3 DNA: TGTGCCAGCTGCGCAAATAGGGACTACTACAATGAGCAGTTCTTC. V is TRBV9 and J is TRBJ2-1; 7 nucleotides agree with TRBD2. CDR1 is SGDLS and CDR2 is YYNGEE in the germline V gene. Trimming cost V 7 bases and J 3 bases; bases outside gene matches: 10. The CDR3 totals 15 residues. The entire variable domain, with the rest obtained from reference TRBV9 and TRBJ2-1, is as follows: DSGVTQTPKHLITATGQRVTLRCSPRSGDLSVYWYQQSLDQGLQFLIQYYNGEERAKGNILERFSAQQFPDLHSELNLSSLELGDSALYFCASCANRDYYNEQFFGPGTRLTVL.